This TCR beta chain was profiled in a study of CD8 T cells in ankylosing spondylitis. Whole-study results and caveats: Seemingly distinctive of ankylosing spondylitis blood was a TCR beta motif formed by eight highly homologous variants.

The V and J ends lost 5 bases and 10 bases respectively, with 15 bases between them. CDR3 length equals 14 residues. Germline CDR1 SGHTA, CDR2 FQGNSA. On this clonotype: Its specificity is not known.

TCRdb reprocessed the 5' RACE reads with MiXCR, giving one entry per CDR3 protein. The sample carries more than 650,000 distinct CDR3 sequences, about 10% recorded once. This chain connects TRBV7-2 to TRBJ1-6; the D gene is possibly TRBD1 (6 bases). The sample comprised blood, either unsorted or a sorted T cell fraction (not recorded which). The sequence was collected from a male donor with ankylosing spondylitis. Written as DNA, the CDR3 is TGTGCCAGCAGCCACGCAGGGGAAGGATCACCCCTCCACTTT. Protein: CASSHAGEGSPLHF. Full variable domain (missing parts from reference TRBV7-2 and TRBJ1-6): GAGVSQSPSNKVTEKGKDVELRCDPISGHTALYWYRQSLGQGLEFLIYFQGNSAPDKSGLPSDRFSAERTGGSVSTLTIQRTQQEDSAVYLCASSHAGEGSPLHFGNGTRLTVT.